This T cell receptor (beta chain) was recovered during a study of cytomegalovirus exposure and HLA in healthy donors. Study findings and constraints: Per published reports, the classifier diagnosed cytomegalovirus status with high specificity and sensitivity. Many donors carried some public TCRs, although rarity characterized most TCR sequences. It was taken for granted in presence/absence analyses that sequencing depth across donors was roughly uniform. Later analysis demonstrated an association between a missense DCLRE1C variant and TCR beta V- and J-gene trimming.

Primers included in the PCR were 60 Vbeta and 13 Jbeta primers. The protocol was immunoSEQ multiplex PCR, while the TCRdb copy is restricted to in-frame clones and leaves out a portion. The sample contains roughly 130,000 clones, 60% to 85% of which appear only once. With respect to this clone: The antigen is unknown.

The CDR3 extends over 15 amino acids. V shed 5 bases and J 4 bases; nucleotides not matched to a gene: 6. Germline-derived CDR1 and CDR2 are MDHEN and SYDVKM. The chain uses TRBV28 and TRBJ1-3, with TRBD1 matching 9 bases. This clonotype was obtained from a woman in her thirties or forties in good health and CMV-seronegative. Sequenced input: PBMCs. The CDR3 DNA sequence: TGTGCCAGCAGTCCCGGGACAGGGCCCGGAAACACCATATATTTT. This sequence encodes CASSPGTGPGNTIYF.